This T cell receptor beta chain is from a study of T-cell memory formation after mild COVID-19. About the research overall: TCR clusters were mostly confined to one donor each. Findings and limits, study-wide: Contracting clones, day 15 to 85, had balanced CD4/CD8, and later expanders favored CD4+.

For this clonotype: As yet, its antigen is unknown.

Trimming pared 2 bases from V and 1 base from J, leaving 8 bases between. Germline V lookup: CDR1 SGHKS, CDR2 YYEKEE (reference sequence). The CDR3 sequence is 14 residues long. TCRdb re-called the 5' RACE reads with MiXCR, one entry per CDR3 protein. The sample holds over 15,000 distinct CDR3 sequences; approximately 23% are singletons and the top ten take more than 55%. This rearrangement joins TRBV5-5 to TRBJ2-3, with a tentative D call TRBD1 (5 bases). The TCR originated in a man younger than 35 who had mild COVID-19 (a few samples of this study predate the infection). Cell type and time point are not known. Sequenced: PBMCs or a T cell subset sorted from them (not recorded which). CDR3 loop: CASSLQQGTDTQYF. CDR3 nucleotides: TGTGCCAGCAGCTTACAACAGGGCACAGATACGCAGTATTTT.